These 26 T cell receptor beta chains share one sample of origin, sequenced in a study of T cell responses to AZD1222 COVID-19 vaccine. TCRdb's copy holds only in-frame clones and misses some; the assay was immunoSEQ multiplex PCR. The data contain over 150,000 clones, around nine tenths of them singletons. Sample: peripheral blood, taken 28 days after the second AZD1222 dose. The receptors shown here come from an adult who received the AZD1222 COVID-19 vaccine.

The CDR3, as DNA: TGTGCCAGTAGTGACGACCCCAATCAGCCCCAGCATTTT. Its translation is CASSDDPNQPQHF. The J gene is TRBJ1-5, the V gene TRBV19; D remains unclear. The CDR3 is made up of 13 amino acids. Germline V lookup: CDR1 LNHDA, CDR2 SQIVND (reference sequence). Trimming stripped 5 bases from V and 3 bases from J, with 8 bases between. Full variable domain (missing parts from reference TRBV19 and TRBJ1-5): DGGITQSPKYLFRKEGQNVTLSCEQNLNHDAMYWYRQDPGQGLRLIYYSQIVNDFQKGDIAEGYSVSREKKESFPLTVTSAQKNPTAFYLCASSDDPNQPQHFGDGTRLSIL.

The J gene is TRBJ2-1, the V gene TRBV2, with 10 nucleotides matching TRBD2. CDR3 length: 14 residues. Germline loops: CDR1 SNHLY, CDR2 FYNNEI. V dropped 7 bases and J dropped 7; count of bases not matched to a gene: 7. CDR3 loop: CASISGGVVNEQFF. The DNA of the CDR3 is TGTGCCAGCATAAGCGGGGGGGTCGTGAATGAGCAGTTCTTC.

V and J are TRBV20-1 and TRBJ2-5, with a weak D call TRBD2 (5 bases). Germline-derived CDR1 and CDR2 are DFQATT and SNEGSKA (reference sequence). The CDR3 runs 11 residues. Trimming cost V 2 bases and J 5 bases, with 6 bases left between them. This chain's CDR3 is CSARIAETQYF. CDR3 nucleotides: TGCAGTGCTAGAATAGCGGAGACCCAGTACTTC.

The V gene is TRBV7-8, the J gene TRBJ1-1; no clear D gene. The CDR3 contains 13 residues. V lost 5 bases and J 6 bases, leaving 13 bases between the germline ends. Germline V CDR1 and CDR2: SGHVS, FQNEAQ. CDR3 bases: TGTGCCAGCAGCCGCGCAGGTGCAGCTGAAGCTTTCTTT. Its translation: CASSRAGAAEAFF. The whole variable domain, filled in from reference TRBV7-8 and TRBJ1-1, reads GAGVSQSPRYKVAKRGQDVALRCDPISGHVSLFWYQQALGQGPEFLTYFQNEAQLDKSGLPSDRFFAERPEGSVSTLKIQRTQQEDSAVYLCASSRAGAAEAFFGQGTRLTVV.

This clone was counted a few times. The chain has TRBV7-9 and TRBJ1-2, with D possibly TRBD1 on 5 matching bases. The CDR3 has 15 amino acids. Per germline, CDR1 SEHNR and CDR2 FQNEAQ (reference sequence). The ends were cut back, 0 bases at V and 2 bases at J, with 10 bases in the middle. The CDR3 reads CASSLAEAGNYGYTF. In DNA, the CDR3 is TGTGCCAGCAGCTTAGCGGAGGCAGGGAACTATGGCTACACCTTC.

This chain uses TRBV15 with TRBJ1-2, with a weak D call TRBD1 (5 bases). The CDR3 extends over 16 amino acids. Trimming removed 3 bases from V and 0 bases from J, with 14 bases in between. CDR1 is LNHNV and CDR2 is YYDKDF in the germline V gene (reference sequence). The CDR3 is CATSRVGTLTNYGYTF. CDR3 coding DNA: TGTGCCACCAGCAGGGTCGGGACTCTTACTAACTATGGCTACACCTTC.

The chain uses TRBV7-2 and TRBJ1-1; D uncertain. V lost 1 base to trimming and J lost 3 bases, with 6 bases between them. Germline V gene sequence: CDR1 SGHTA, CDR2 FQGNSA. This CDR3 comprises 13 residues. Here the CDR3 DNA reads TGTGCCAGCAGCTTAGGGCGGCACACTGAAGCTTTCTTT. This sequence encodes CASSLGRHTEAFF.

The J gene is TRBJ1-6, the V gene TRBV4-1, with 7 bases fitting TRBD1. CDR3 length: 17 amino acids. The V gene's germline CDR1 is MGHRA and CDR2 YSYEKL. V was pared by 1 base and J by 7 bases, with 10 bases of the junction left unmatched. CDR3 in amino acids: CASSQGSARDRNSPLHF. In DNA, the CDR3 is TGCGCCAGCAGCCAAGGGTCGGCGAGGGACAGAAATTCACCCCTCCACTTT.

The gene calls are TRBV6-5 and TRBJ1-5; D may be TRBD1 (5 bases). Per germline, CDR1 MNHEY and CDR2 SVGAGI. This CDR3 contains 16 residues. The ends were cut back, 0 bases at V and 5 bases at J, with 14 bases in the middle. The CDR3 region is CASSYSSTGGDQPQHF. In DNA form, the CDR3 reads TGTGCCAGCAGTTACTCGAGTACGGGAGGGGATCAGCCCCAGCATTTT.

This clone was observed once. The CDR3 protein is CASTGTSGGGETQYF. In nucleotides, the CDR3 is TGTGCCAGTACCGGGACTAGCGGGGGAGGAGAGACCCAGTACTTC. V and J are TRBV2 and TRBJ2-5; 14 nucleotides line up with TRBD2. The CDR3 sequence is 15 residues long. V dropped 9 bases and J dropped 4; count of bases not matched to a gene: 7. Germline CDR1 and CDR2: SNHLY and FYNNEI.

This chain uses TRBV3-1 (or the pseudogene TRBV3-2) with TRBJ1-2, with a tentative D call TRBD1 (6 bases). The V gene lost 4 bases and the J gene lost 0 bases, with 18 bases spanning the gap. Germline CDR1 LGHDT, CDR2 YNNKEL (reference sequence). CDR3 size: 17 residues. CDR3 nucleotides: TGTGCCAGCAGCCCGAGGTTGAAGGGGGAAGCTAACTATGGCTACACCTTC. It codes for CASSPRLKGEANYGYTF.

This chain links TRBV7-8 with TRBJ1-5, with 8 bases aligning to TRBD1. The length of the CDR3 is 14 residues. Germline values: CDR1 SGHVS, CDR2 FQNEAQ. The junction had 3 bases not matched to a gene; V was cut back by 4 bases and J by 4 bases. The CDR3 spells CASSSGQENQPQHF. The CDR3 coding sequence is TGTGCCAGCAGCTCGGGACAGGAAAATCAGCCCCAGCATTTT.

V and J are TRBV5-4 and TRBJ2-3; a weak D match, TRBD1 (7 bases). The CDR3 consists of 14 residues. V shed 4 bases and J shed 0 bases, with 9 bases lying between them. Germline V gene lookup returns CDR1 SGHNT and CDR2 YYREEE (reference sequence). CDR3 amino acids: CASSPGGSTDTQYF. In nucleotides, the CDR3 is TGTGCCAGCAGCCCAGGGGGGAGCACAGATACGCAGTATTTT.

This chain connects TRBV9 to TRBJ2-1; D could derive from TRBD1 or TRBD2 (5 bases each). Trimming took 3 bases from V and 3 from J, leaving 10 bases between them. This CDR3 is 14 amino acids long. Germline values: CDR1 SGDLS, CDR2 YYNGEE. CDR3 region: CASSAGTLYNEQFF. The DNA of the CDR3 is TGTGCCAGCAGCGCCGGGACCCTCTACAATGAGCAGTTCTTC.

This chain uses TRBV6-4 with TRBJ1-2; D is unresolved. V was shortened by 0 bases and J by 4 bases, with 15 bases between the two germline ends. The CDR3 has 16 amino acids. Germline V gene data show CDR1 as MRHNA and CDR2 as SNTAGT. The CDR3 loop reads CASSDSAEQSAYGYTF. CDR3 DNA: TGTGCCAGCAGTGACTCGGCGGAGCAGTCAGCCTATGGCTACACCTTC.

This sequence joins TRBV6-6 and TRBJ1-3; D call uncertain. Germline CDR1 MNHNY, CDR2 SVGAGI (reference sequence). The V gene lost 5 bases and the J gene lost 1 base, with 18 bases spanning the gap. The length of the CDR3 is 17 residues. The CDR3 loop is CASSPARWRGSGNTIYF. In DNA, the CDR3 is TGTGCCAGCAGTCCGGCCAGATGGCGAGGTTCTGGAAACACCATATATTTT.

The rearrangement joins TRBV2 to TRBJ1-5; D not resolved. CDR3 length: 17 residues. The germline CDR1 and CDR2 sequences are SNHLY and FYNNEI. V was shortened by 4 bases and J by 0 bases, with 16 bases between the two germline ends. The CDR3 protein is CASSATREPNSNQPQHF. CDR3 bases: TGTGCCAGCAGTGCTACCCGGGAACCGAATAGCAATCAGCCCCAGCATTTT.

V gene TRBV29-1 combines with J gene TRBJ2-3, with 14 bases that match TRBD2. CDR1 and CDR2 from the germline V gene are SQVTM and ANQGSEA. The ends lost 6 bases at V and 4 bases at J; junction bases unmatched: 6. This CDR3 has 15 amino acids. The CDR3: CSVDGLAGGADTQYF. The DNA for the CDR3 is TGCAGCGTGGATGGACTAGCGGGGGGTGCAGATACGCAGTATTTT.

The rearrangement links TRBV11-2 to TRBJ2-1; the D call may be TRBD1 or TRBD2 (6 bases each). The CDR3 sequence is 14 residues long. Germline CDR1 SGHAT, CDR2 FQNNGV. Trimming pared 5 bases from V and 7 bases from J, leaving 15 bases between. CDR3 in amino acids: CASSLWGARNEQFF. CDR3 sequence (DNA): TGTGCCAGCAGCCTATGGGGGGCCAGAAATGAGCAGTTCTTC.

This sequence joins TRBV6-6 and TRBJ2-3; tentatively, D is TRBD1 (5 bases). V was cut by 7 bases and J by 0 bases, with 32 bases left in between. There are 21 residues in the CDR3. CDR1 is MNHNY, CDR2 SVGAGI, per germline (reference sequence). The CDR3, as DNA: TGTGCCAGCATTCGCGACGGCTTAACAGGTGGGATCTTTAGCAGCACAGATACGCAGTATTTT. It specifies CASIRDGLTGGIFSSTDTQYF.

The chain couples TRBV7-7 to TRBJ1-1; D call uncertain. This CDR3 spans 15 amino acids. The ends were cut back, 10 bases at V and 0 bases at J, with 18 bases in the middle. CDR1 is SSHAT, CDR2 FNYEAQ, per germline (reference sequence). CDR3: CANLPPTVLNTEAFF. DNA of the CDR3: TGTGCCAACCTCCCCCCTACAGTCCTGAACACTGAAGCTTTCTTT.

The chain uses TRBV23-1 and TRBJ2-2; 10 nucleotides line up with TRBD1. TRBV23-1 is identified as an open reading frame with a role that is uncertain. Trimming cost V 8 bases and J 3 bases; bases outside gene matches: 15. The CDR3 is 18 residues long. The CDR3 region is CASCCDRGRGLYTGELFF. DNA of the CDR3: TGCGCCAGCTGTTGCGACAGGGGGCGAGGGTTGTACACCGGGGAGCTGTTTTTT.

The chain couples TRBV5-1 to TRBJ2-3; no clear D. Per germline, CDR1 SGHRS and CDR2 YFSETQ. This CDR3 spans 15 amino acids. V was pared by 0 bases and J by 2 bases, with 10 bases between. CDR3 amino acids: CASSLGRRVTDTQYF. In DNA form, the CDR3 reads TGCGCCAGCAGCTTGGGACGGAGAGTCACAGATACGCAGTATTTT. The full variable domain, rest sourced from reference TRBV5-1 and TRBJ2-3, is KAGVTQTPRYLIKTRGQQVTLSCSPISGHRSVSWYQQTPGQGLQFLFEYFSETQRNKGNFPGRFSGRQFSNSRSEMNVSTLELGDSALYLCASSLGRRVTDTQYFGPGTRLTVL.

There are a few counts of this clone. The V gene is TRBV4-2, the J gene TRBJ1-5; 10 bases are shared with TRBD1. J was trimmed by 3 bases and V by 0 bases; bases with no gene match: 2. The germline gives CDR1 LGHNA, CDR2 YNFKEQ. The CDR3 covers 16 residues. The CDR3 loop is CASSQEDRGYNQPQHF. CDR3 sequence (DNA): TGTGCCAGCAGCCAAGAGGACAGGGGGTACAATCAGCCCCAGCATTTT.

The chain has TRBV14 and TRBJ2-7; D not certain. This CDR3 comprises 14 residues. The V gene lost 4 bases and the J gene lost 3 bases, with 13 bases spanning the gap. Germline V gives CDR1 SGHDN, CDR2 FVKESK. CDR3 in DNA: TGTGCCAGCAGCCCCGGTGGCGTTTACTACGAGCAGTACTTC. Translation: CASSPGGVYYEQYF.

This chain connects TRBV5-4 to TRBJ1-3; D is uncertain. V was pared by 4 bases and J by 3 bases, with 11 bases between. The germline V gene has CDR1 SGHNT and CDR2 YYREEE (reference sequence). This CDR3 is built from 14 residues. The CDR3 sequence is CASSPRGYGNTIYF. The CDR3 DNA reads TGTGCCAGCAGCCCAAGAGGGTATGGAAACACCATATATTTT.